This is a list of T cell receptor beta chains from one sample in a study of beta chain features in type 1 diabetes. Clones were sequenced by immunoSEQ multiplex PCR, and TCRdb holds only the in-frame ones, with some missing. The data contain 430,000 or so clones, roughly an eighth of them singletons. The sample was naive CD4+ T cells from blood. These receptors originate from a woman between 18 and 30 years old in good health. CDR3s include the opening cysteine and the closing phenylalanine or tryptophan. The D gene is left open where the match is weak. Expanded clones get a size class; other rows say once, few or many, or leave the size out.

>TRBV14|TRBJ1-2|TRBD1|.
TGTGCCAGCAGCCAAGATCTGACAGGGATGGGGGGCTACACCTTC
CASSQDLTGMGGYTF
>TRBV28|TRBJ2-2|.|.
TGTGCCAGCAGTATCCCTTGGCAGGGAACAGGCACCGGGGAGCTGTTTTTT
CASSIPWQGTGTGELFF
>TRBV7-2|TRBJ2-3|TRBD2|few
TGTGCCAGCAGCTTTTGTGGACTAGCGGGGTTACATACGCAGTATTTT
CASSFCGLAGLHTQYF
>TRBV29-1|TRBJ1-5|TRBD1|few
TGCAGCGTTGAAGGAGGGGGCGGCCAGCCCCAGCATTTT
CSVEGGGGQPQHF
>TRBV7-2|TRBJ2-3|.|.
TGTGCCAGCAGCTTAGCGGGACTGCCAGATACGCAGTATTTT
CASSLAGLPDTQYF
>TRBV7-8|TRBJ2-5|.|few
TGTGCCAGCAACGGGTACCATACTCTCCAAGAGACCCAGTACTTC
CASNGYHTLQETQYF
>TRBV7-3|TRBJ2-5|TRBD2|.
TGTGCCAGCAGCTTAAGCGGGGGGGCCCGAGAGACCCAGTACTTC
CASSLSGGARETQYF
>TRBV4-1|TRBJ1-4|.|.
TGCGCCAGCAGCCAACAGGGGTCCGAGGAAAAACTGTTTTTT
CASSQQGSEEKLFF
>TRBV7-8|TRBJ2-7|.|few
TGTGCCAGCAGCTCTCGAATCATGAATCACGAGCAGTACTTC
CASSSRIMNHEQYF
>TRBV7-2|TRBJ1-1|.|.
TGTGCCAGCAGCCGGCGACCTTTGGACACTGAAGCTTTCTTT
CASSRRPLDTEAFF
>TRBV5-6|TRBJ2-3|TRBD1|few
TGTGCCAGCAGCCGACAGGGGGATACGCAGTATTTT
CASSRQGDTQYF
>TRBV7-8|TRBJ2-3|.|few
TGTGCCAGCAACCTAAAACCCCGCCTCACAGATACGCAGTATTTT
CASNLKPRLTDTQYF
>TRBV7-9|TRBJ1-5|TRBD1|.
TGTGCCAGCAGCCAACAGGGGCCCGATCAGCCCCAGCATTTT
CASSQQGPDQPQHF
>TRBV29-1|TRBJ2-3|.|many
TGCAGCGGCCGTCCGGCGGGTAGCGGATTAACAGATACGCAGTATTTT
CSGRPAGSGLTDTQYF
>TRBV28|TRBJ2-7|TRBD1|few
TGTGCCAGCATCTCCGGGACAGGGCATGGCGAGCAGTACTTC
CASISGTGHGEQYF
>TRBV28|TRBJ2-1|TRBD2|few
TGTGCCAGCAGTTTAGCAGCGGGGGGATACAATGAGCAGTTCTTC
CASSLAAGGYNEQFF
>TRBV29-1|TRBJ2-2|.|few
TGCAGCGTTAATCCTGGCGGTAACACCGGGGAGCTGTTTTTT
CSVNPGGNTGELFF
>TRBV11-1|TRBJ2-3|.|few
TGTGCCAGCAGCTTGGGGATTAGCACAGATACGCAGTATTTT
CASSLGISTDTQYF
>TRBV7-2|TRBJ2-7|TRBD1|.
TGTGCCAGCAGCCCGCCCAACCTCGGACAGGGAAGCTACGAGCAGTACTTC
CASSPPNLGQGSYEQYF
>TRBV5-1|TRBJ1-1|.|.
TGCGCCACCAGGGCTGCGACCGGGAACACTGAAGCTTTCTTT
CATRAATGNTEAFF
>TRBV4-1|TRBJ1-1|TRBD1|.
TGCGCCAGCAGCCTTGGGACAGGGCTATGGAACACTGAAGCTTTCTTT
CASSLGTGLWNTEAFF
>TRBV27|TRBJ1-6|.|few
TGTGCCAGCAGTTTAGGACGGAGTTATAATTCACCCCTCCACTTT
CASSLGRSYNSPLHF
>TRBV7-2|TRBJ2-6|.|few
TGTGCCAGCAGCCCCTCCGGGCCGGGATCTGGGGCCAACGTCCTGACTTTC
CASSPSGPGSGANVLTF
>TRBV5-1|TRBJ2-5|TRBD2|few
TGCGCCAGCGCCAGAGGGAGCGGGACAGAGACCCAGTACTTC
CASARGSGTETQYF
>TRBV7-3|TRBJ2-3|.|few
TGTGCCAGCAGCTTAACGGGGCCCACAGATACGCAGTATTTT
CASSLTGPTDTQYF
>TRBV9|TRBJ1-1|TRBD1|.
TGTGCCAGCAGCCGACGGGACAGCGCAGAAGCTTTCTTT
CASSRRDSAEAFF
>TRBV30|TRBJ1-2|.|.
TGTGCCTGGAGTGTATTGGGTGGCTACACCTTC
CAWSVLGGYTF
>TRBV9|TRBJ1-6|.|few
TGTGCCAGCAGCGTAGATGCACTAGGGGTTAATTCACCCCTCCACTTT
CASSVDALGVNSPLHF
>TRBV7-2|TRBJ1-1|TRBD1|.
TGTGCCAGCAGCTTAGCAGGGGGCGGACGTTTGAACACTGAAGCTTTCTTT
CASSLAGGGRLNTEAFF
>TRBV9|TRBJ2-6|.|few
TGTGCCAGCAGCGTTGGGGTTTCTGGGGCCAACGTCCTGACTTTC
CASSVGVSGANVLTF
>TRBV28|TRBJ2-5|.|few
TGTGCCAGCAGCTCCAGCCACTTGTTTGGAGTGGAGACCCAGTACTTC
CASSSSHLFGVETQYF
>TRBV7-8|TRBJ2-3|.|few
TGTGCCAGCAGCTTGCAGGGTGTCAGGGATACGCAGTATTTT
CASSLQGVRDTQYF
>TRBV4-2|TRBJ1-2|.|.
TGTGCCAGCAGCCAAGCTCAGGGTATCGATGGCTACACCTTC
CASSQAQGIDGYTF
>TRBV5-1|TRBJ2-7|.|few
TGCGCCAGCAGGATACAGAGCAGCTCCTACGAGCAGTACTTC
CASRIQSSSYEQYF
>TRBV5-1|TRBJ2-6|.|.
TGCGCCAGCAGCTGGTCCGGGACGGCCTACTCTGGGGCCAACGTCCTGACTTTC
CASSWSGTAYSGANVLTF
>TRBV6-5|TRBJ1-2|.|.
TGTGCCAGCAGTTACGAAAGGGATACCGTCTATGGCTACACCTTC
CASSYERDTVYGYTF
>TRBV9|TRBJ1-2|.|.
TGTGCCAGCAGCGTAGTAGGAGGATATGGCTACACCTTC
CASSVVGGYGYTF
>TRBV10-2|TRBJ2-7|.|few
TGCGCCAGCAGGGACACAGGTAGGGCCTACGAGCAGTACTTC
CASRDTGRAYEQYF
>TRBV29-1|TRBJ2-5|.|.
TGCAGCGTATACAAGACTAGTCTAGGGACCCAGTACTTC
CSVYKTSLGTQYF
>TRBV18|TRBJ1-1|.|few
TGTGCCAGCTCATCACTAGAGCGGACCGGAGCTTTCTTT
CASSSLERTGAFF
>TRBV7-2|TRBJ2-5|TRBD2|.
TGTGCCAGCAGCTTATCCGCGGGAGGGGGCTGGGAGACCCAGTACTTC
CASSLSAGGGWETQYF
>TRBV29-1|TRBJ2-5|TRBD2|few
TGCAGCGTTGACTACTGGGGAGGGGAGACCCAGTACTTC
CSVDYWGGETQYF